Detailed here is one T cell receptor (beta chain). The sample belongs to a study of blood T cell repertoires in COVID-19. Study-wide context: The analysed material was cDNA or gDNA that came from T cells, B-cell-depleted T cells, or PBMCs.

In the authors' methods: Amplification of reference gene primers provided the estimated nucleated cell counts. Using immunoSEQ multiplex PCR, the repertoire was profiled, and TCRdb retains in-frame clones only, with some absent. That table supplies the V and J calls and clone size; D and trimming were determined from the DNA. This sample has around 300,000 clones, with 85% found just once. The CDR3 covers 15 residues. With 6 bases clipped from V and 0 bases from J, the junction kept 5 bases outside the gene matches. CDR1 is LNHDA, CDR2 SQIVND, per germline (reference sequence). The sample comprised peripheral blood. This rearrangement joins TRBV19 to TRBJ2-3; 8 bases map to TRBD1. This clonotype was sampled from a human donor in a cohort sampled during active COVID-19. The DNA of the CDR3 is TGTGCCAGTAGGCCGACAGGGGCTAGCACAGATACGCAGTATTTT. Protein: CASRPTGASTDTQYF.